This T cell receptor (beta chain) was sequenced in a study of T cells in Graves' hyperthyroidism and ophthalmopathy. This clonotype has only a few counts. RNA transcripts provided the source from which TCR beta CDR3 regions were amplified. The HTBI primer set drove a first-round RT-PCR of the TCR CDR3. A single record per CDR3 protein comes from TCRdb applying MiXCR to the multiplex PCR reads. The profile covers a few hundred thousand distinct CDR3 sequences, with around 14% appearing a single time and under 8% taken by the ten largest. The CDR3 consists of 19 residues. Germline V gene sequence: CDR1 DFQATT, CDR2 SNEGSKA (reference sequence). V gave up 4 bases and J gave up 0 bases; unmatched junction bases: 9.

Sequences were obtained from blood. This TCR was sampled from a woman aged 30 to 39 with Graves' hyperthyroidism. The rearrangement uses TRBV20-1 and TRBJ2-4, with 16 bases that match TRBD2. This chain's CDR3 is CSAIVLGLAGGLAKNIQYF. CDR3 bases: TGCAGTGCTATTGTCTTGGGACTAGCGGGAGGGCTAGCCAAAAACATTCAGTACTTC.